Below are 21 T cell receptor beta chains sequenced from a single sample in a study of cytomegalovirus exposure and HLA in healthy donors. 60 Vbeta and 13 Jbeta primers were used in PCR. Clones were read by immunoSEQ multiplex PCR, and TCRdb kept only the in-frame ones, dropping some. The sample yields 110,000 to 150,000 clones, roughly four fifths seen once. Sequencing was done on a sample of PBMCs. These receptors all come from a male donor in good health and CMV-seronegative.

V and J are TRBV4-1 and TRBJ2-5; perhaps TRBD1 as D (6 bases). The tail of the sequence fits TRBJ2-7 better, so the J call may be wrong. The length of the CDR3 is 15 residues. Germline CDR1 MGHRA, CDR2 YSYEKL. In DNA form, the CDR3 reads TGCGCCAGCAGCCTCGGAACAGGGAGCTCCTACGAGCAGTACTTC. This codes for CASSLGTGSSYEQYF.

This clone was seen a single time. The chain joins TRBV2 to TRBJ2-1, with D possibly TRBD2 on 6 matching bases. V was shortened by 8 bases and J by 7 bases, with 18 bases between the two germline ends. This CDR3 is built from 14 residues. Germline CDR1 is SNHLY and CDR2 is FYNNEI. The CDR3 DNA follows: TGTGCCAGCGGGCGTTGGGTTGGAGGGAATGAGCAGTTCTTC. It specifies CASGRWVGGNEQFF.

This sequence joins TRBV7-3 and TRBJ2-1; 10 nucleotides line up with TRBD1. The V gene's germline CDR1 is SGHTA and CDR2 FQGTGA. V was clipped by 5 bases and J by 5 bases; unmatched bases: 18. This CDR3 is built from 19 residues. The chain's CDR3 is CASSRKDESSGTGDNEQFF. CDR3 nucleotide sequence: TGTGCCAGCAGCCGGAAAGATGAGAGCTCCGGGACAGGGGACAATGAGCAGTTCTTC.

The chain joins TRBV7-9 to TRBJ2-7, with D possibly TRBD1 on 7 matching bases. Trimming took off 4 bases at V and 6 bases at J, with 13 bases between the two ends. The CDR3 has 13 amino acids. Germline CDR1 is SEHNR and CDR2 is FQNEAQ (reference sequence). CDR3 amino acids: CASSWTQGGEQYF. CDR3 nucleotides: TGTGCCAGCAGCTGGACCCAGGGGGGCGAGCAGTACTTC.

The count of this clone is one. The rearrangement joins TRBV2 to TRBJ2-3, with D unresolved. This CDR3 region has 15 residues. Trimming removed 5 bases at V and 0 bases at J, with 12 bases between. CDR1 and CDR2 from the germline V gene are SNHLY and FYNNEI. CDR3 DNA: TGTGCCAGCAGTACCGACATCCTTAGCACAGATACGCAGTATTTT. Its translation: CASSTDILSTDTQYF.

The rearrangement uses TRBV7-2 and TRBJ2-7; 7 nucleotides match TRBD2. The CDR3 runs to 12 residues. The V gene's germline CDR1 is SGHTA and CDR2 FQGNSA. Trimming took 6 bases from V and 6 from J; bases not matched to a gene: 5. The CDR3 DNA sequence: TGTGCCAGCAGTCAGCTAGCGGTCGAGCAGTACTTC. Protein sequence: CASSQLAVEQYF.

The chain employs TRBV6-5 and TRBJ1-5; 9 nucleotides align to TRBD1. The CDR3 has 15 residues. After removal of 2 bases from V and 5 bases from J, the junction contained 4 bases not matched to a gene. Germline CDR1 is MNHEY and CDR2 is SVGAGI. The CDR3 DNA is TGTGCCAGCAGTTACACCTGGACAGGGGATCAGCCCCAGCATTTT. Translation gives CASSYTWTGDQPQHF.

The chain recombines TRBV11-2 with TRBJ2-5, with 9 bases that match TRBD1. After removal of 5 bases from V and 5 bases from J, the junction contained 6 bases not matched to a gene. In germline, CDR1 is SGHAT, CDR2 FQNNGV. The CDR3 is made up of 14 amino acids. CDR3 DNA: TGTGCCAGCAGCCCGGGACAGGGTCGTGAGACCCAGTACTTC. It yields the protein CASSPGQGRETQYF.

The chain links TRBV19 to TRBJ1-2; no reliable D call. Trimming stripped 3 bases from V and 4 bases from J, with 21 bases between. This CDR3 contains 17 residues. CDR1 and CDR2 from the germline V gene are LNHDA and SQIVND (reference sequence). The CDR3 DNA reads TGTGCCAGTAGTATTCCCTGGGCAACCTTTCCCCTCTATGGCTACACCTTC. Protein sequence: CASSIPWATFPLYGYTF.

This sequence joins TRBV10-3 and TRBJ2-7, with TRBD1 identical over 7 bases. The CDR3 runs to 12 residues. V lost 4 bases, J lost 6 bases, and 3 bases stayed unmatched. Germline V gene sequence: CDR1 ENHRY, CDR2 SYGVKD. The CDR3 is CAISGTGVEQYF. For the CDR3, the DNA is TGTGCCATCAGTGGCACAGGGGTCGAGCAGTACTTC.

This chain links TRBV7-2 with TRBJ2-7; 10 bases align to TRBD2. With 1 base clipped from V and 3 bases from J, the junction kept 3 bases outside the gene matches. The CDR3 consists of 15 residues. Per the germline V gene, CDR1 is SGHTA and CDR2 is FQGNSA. Written as DNA, the CDR3 is TGTGCCAGCAGCTTAGGTGCTAGCGGGGGCTACGAGCAGTACTTC. Encoded protein: CASSLGASGGYEQYF.

The J gene is TRBJ2-1, the V gene TRBV29-1; maybe TRBD2 (6 bases). In germline, CDR1 is SQVTM, CDR2 ANQGSEA. The CDR3 is made up of 14 amino acids. V lost 6 bases and J 0 bases, leaving 12 bases between the germline ends. The CDR3 sequence: CSVLAVNSYNEQFF. CDR3 in DNA: TGCAGCGTCTTAGCGGTAAACTCCTACAATGAGCAGTTCTTC.

Only one count was recorded for this clone. The rearrangement links TRBV27 to TRBJ1-6; the D gene is possibly TRBD1 (5 bases). CDR1 and CDR2 (germline): MNHEY, SMNVEV (reference sequence). The CDR3 contains 16 residues. V shed 8 bases and J shed 7 bases, with 21 bases lying between them. The CDR3 loop is CASLPTRGGINSPLHF. The CDR3 DNA follows: TGTGCCAGCCTCCCTACAAGGGGAGGGATAAATTCACCCCTCCACTTT.

CDR3 protein: CASSLGQGIEKLFF. CDR3 nucleotides: TGTGCCAGCAGCCTGGGACAGGGAATTGAAAAACTGTTTTTT. The chain joins TRBV7-9 to TRBJ1-4, with 9 nucleotides matching TRBD1. The V and J ends lost 5 bases and 7 bases, in that order; junction bases with no gene match: 5. CDR3 size: 14 residues. The V gene's germline CDR1 is SEHNR and CDR2 FQNEAQ (reference sequence).

V and J are TRBV6-1 and TRBJ2-3, with 16 bases aligning to TRBD2. The germline V gene encodes CDR1 MNHNS and CDR2 SASEGT. There are 15 residues in the CDR3. V shed 10 bases, J shed 4 bases, and the junction held 5 bases outside the gene matches. The CDR3 loop reads CATGLAGGSSDTQYF. In DNA form, the CDR3 reads TGTGCCACGGGACTAGCGGGAGGGAGCTCAGATACGCAGTATTTT.

As concerns this clone: Sequence at one end of the junction differs from germline and may be a read error. The chain combines TRBV7-9 with TRBJ1-4; TRBD1 is a possible D gene (6 bases). The germline CDR1 and CDR2 sequences are SEHNR and FQNEAQ (reference sequence). The CDR3 runs 12 residues. CDR3 loop: CSSSQVRGILFF. The CDR3 DNA sequence: TGTTCCAGCAGCCAAGTCAGGGGCATACTGTTTTTT.

The V call is TRBV5-5, the J call TRBJ2-7, with TRBD1 identical over 7 bases. This CDR3 has 16 amino acids. Looked up from germline, CDR1 is SGHKS and CDR2 is YYEKEE (reference sequence). The V segment lost 4 bases and the J segment 2 bases; nucleotides outside the gene matches: 12. The CDR3 is CASSPLRDSYTYEQYF. CDR3 coding DNA: TGTGCCAGCAGCCCCCTCCGGGACAGTTATACCTACGAGCAGTACTTC.

The J gene is TRBJ2-7, the V gene TRBV28, with D maybe TRBD2 (6 bases). Germline CDR1 is MDHEN and CDR2 is SYDVKM. Trimming removed 5 bases at V and 2 bases at J, with 10 bases between. The CDR3 contains 13 residues. The CDR3 DNA reads as TGTGCCAGCAGTCTACCGGGAGCCTACGAGCAGTACTTC. As protein: CASSLPGAYEQYF. Filled out from reference TRBV28 and TRBJ2-7, the complete variable domain reads DVKVTQSSRYLVKRTGEKVFLECVQDMDHENMFWYRQDPGLGLRLIYFSYDVKMKEKGDIPEGYSVSREKKERFSLILESASTNQTSMYLCASSLPGAYEQYFGPGTRLTVT.

The genes are TRBV4-1 and TRBJ2-7, with 9 bases aligning to TRBD2. CDR1 and CDR2 from the germline V gene are MGHRA and YSYEKL. V shed 3 bases and J 1 base; nucleotides not matched to a gene: 7. The CDR3 spans 16 residues. The CDR3 loop is CASSQGESGRSYEQYF. The CDR3 coding sequence is TGCGCCAGCAGCCAGGGGGAAAGCGGGAGGTCCTACGAGCAGTACTTC.

The V call is TRBV7-9, the J call TRBJ1-2; TRBD1 agrees at 8 bases. The germline V gene has CDR1 SEHNR and CDR2 FQNEAQ (reference sequence). Trimming cost V 5 bases and J 4 bases; bases outside gene matches: 9. The CDR3 runs to 15 residues. CDR3 in amino acids: CASSPRQGSLYGYTF. The CDR3, as DNA: TGTGCCAGCAGCCCCCGACAGGGGAGCCTCTATGGCTACACCTTC.

The chain links TRBV2 to TRBJ2-7, with D possibly TRBD1 on 6 matching bases. Germline V gives CDR1 SNHLY, CDR2 FYNNEI. The CDR3 extends over 14 amino acids. The V gene lost 4 bases and the J gene lost 2 bases, with 12 bases spanning the gap. CDR3 protein: CASSGGRGPYEQYF. Written as DNA, the CDR3 is TGTGCCAGCAGTGGGGGCAGGGGCCCCTACGAGCAGTACTTC.